The 5 T cell receptor beta chains reported below all come from one sample, sequenced in a study of T cells in localized non-small cell lung cancer. Generated by immunoSEQ multiplex PCR, the TCRdb table keeps only in-frame clones and is missing some. The sample shows fewer than 30,000 clones, 88% of them seen only once. The source material was PBMCs, sampled before any cancer treatment. These receptors came from a man aged 40 to 70 with stage II lung adenocarcinoma.

This clone showed up just once. The chain is built from TRBV19 and TRBJ2-3; D perhaps matches TRBD2 (5 bases). Trimming shortened V by 8 bases and J by 3 bases, and 9 bases separated the two germline ends. The CDR3 length is 12 residues. The germline V gene encodes CDR1 LNHDA and CDR2 SQIVND (reference sequence). The CDR3 region has the DNA TGTGCCAGTGAGGGAGAAACAGATACGCAGTATTTT. Translated, it gives CASEGETDTQYF. Variable domain in full (rest from reference TRBV19 and TRBJ2-3): DGGITQSPKYLFRKEGQNVTLSCEQNLNHDAMYWYRQDPGQGLRLIYYSQIVNDFQKGDIAEGYSVSREKKESFPLTVTSAQKNPTAFYLCASEGETDTQYFGPGTRLTVL.

This clone showed up just once. The gene calls are TRBV11-3 and TRBJ2-7; 9 nucleotides agree with TRBD2. The CDR3 totals 18 residues. Losses at the gene ends were 0 bases for V and 4 bases for J; bases not matched to a gene: 13. CDR1 and CDR2 (germline): SGHNT, YENEEA. The CDR3 DNA is TGTGCCAGCAGCTTAGATGGAGCCGGGACTAGCCGGGGATACGAGCAGTACTTC. Translating it yields CASSLDGAGTSRGYEQYF.

The rearrangement uses TRBV7-9 and TRBJ1-2, with TRBD1 matching over 7 bases. The CDR3 runs to 14 residues. Trimming took 5 bases from V and 6 from J; bases not matched to a gene: 9. Germline CDR1 is SEHNR and CDR2 is FQNEAQ (reference sequence). CDR3 DNA: TGTGCCAGCAGCCTCGACAGGGAAGTTGATGGCTACACCTTC. As protein: CASSLDREVDGYTF.

J is TRBJ1-3 and V is TRBV7-2, with D possibly TRBD1 on 6 matching bases. The germline gives CDR1 SGHTA, CDR2 FQGNSA. The CDR3 has 15 residues. The V and J ends lost 1 base and 7 bases respectively, with 14 bases between them. As DNA, the CDR3 is TGTGCCAGCAGCTTAGTGGGGGCCTGGGTTAACACCATATATTTT. Translating it yields CASSLVGAWVNTIYF. The whole variable domain, filled in from reference TRBV7-2 and TRBJ1-3, reads GAGVSQSPSNKVTEKGKDVELRCDPISGHTALYWYRQSLGQGLEFLIYFQGNSAPDKSGLPSDRFSAERTGGSVSTLTIQRTQQEDSAVYLCASSLVGAWVNTIYFGEGSWLTVV.

J is TRBJ2-1 and V is TRBV28; TRBD2 aligns across 10 bases. The CDR3 spans 15 residues. In germline, CDR1 is MDHEN, CDR2 SYDVKM. V was clipped by 3 bases and J by 7 bases; unmatched bases: 6. As DNA, the CDR3 is TGTGCCAGCAGTTTCCCTCAGCGGGGGGGGAATGAGCAGTTCTTC. Amino acids: CASSFPQRGGNEQFF.